The entry that follows covers one T cell receptor beta chain sequence. This sample was taken from a study of OX40 agonist ivuxolimab in advanced cancers. Across the whole study: Males comprised around 78% of the group, whose mean age was about 60 years (range 23 to 79).

The CDR3 is 15 residues long. The germline gives CDR1 ENHRY, CDR2 SYGVKD. V lost 4 bases, J lost 0 bases, and 12 bases lay in between. Only in-frame clones appear in the TCRdb table, and some are missing; sequencing was by immunoSEQ multiplex PCR. The sample gives some 90,000 clones, under 95% of which show up once; approximately 3.6% is in the top ten. The receptor comes from an adult with an advanced solid tumor such as melanoma, head and neck, liver or kidney cancer. The rearrangement joins TRBV10-3 to TRBJ1-2; D is ambiguous. The sample in question was CD4+ or CD8+ T cells sorted from blood, obtained in a trial of the OX40 agonist ivuxolimab. In DNA form, the CDR3 reads TGTGCCATCAGTGTTCCGGGTCTAGCTAACTATGGCTACACCTTC. Translated: CAISVPGLANYGYTF.